The clone carrying this T cell receptor (beta chain) was picked up a small number of times. This entry belongs to a study of blood T cell repertoires in COVID-19. Clones were read by immunoSEQ multiplex PCR, and TCRdb kept only the in-frame ones, dropping some. The table has a few hundred thousand clones, around 86% seen once. V lost 7 bases and J lost 3; bases outside the gene matches: 16. Germline V CDR1 and CDR2: SQVTM, ANQGSEA. This CDR3 spans 16 amino acids. The sequence derives from a woman aged 45-60 years with acute or convalescent COVID-19. Sequences were obtained from peripheral blood. The genes are TRBV29-1 and TRBJ1-2, with 8 bases that match TRBD1. Here the CDR3 DNA reads TGCAGCGCCAAAAGAACCATAGGACAGGGTGACTATGGCTACACCTTC. This sequence encodes CSAKRTIGQGDYGYTF.